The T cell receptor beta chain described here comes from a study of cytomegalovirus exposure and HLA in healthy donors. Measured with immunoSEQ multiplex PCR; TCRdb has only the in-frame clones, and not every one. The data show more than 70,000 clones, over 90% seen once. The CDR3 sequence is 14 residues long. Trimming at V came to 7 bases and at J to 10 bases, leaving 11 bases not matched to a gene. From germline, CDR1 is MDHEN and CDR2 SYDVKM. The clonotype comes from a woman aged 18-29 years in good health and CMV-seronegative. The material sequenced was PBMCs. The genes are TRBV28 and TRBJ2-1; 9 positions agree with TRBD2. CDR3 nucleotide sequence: TGTGCCAGCAAATCCGGACTAGCGTCGGGGGAGCAGTTCTTC. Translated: CASKSGLASGEQFF.